Listed below are T cell receptor beta chains from one sample, sequenced in a study of chemoradiotherapy in HPV16-positive cancers. Sequenced by immunoSEQ multiplex PCR; TCRdb stores in-frame clones only, minus some. The sample yields fewer than 10,000 clones, roughly 71% seen once. The sequencing here drew on tumor tissue, taken from a patient who underwent chemoradiotherapy. The receptors shown here come from a human donor with HPV-associated anogenital cancer. Each CDR3 is given with its conserved first and last residue. The D gene is left open where the match is weak. Size is omitted from some rows. Given values are once, few, many or a class for expanded clones.

.	TRBV12-5	TRBJ2-3	TRBD1	TGTGCTAGTGGTTTTAGGACAGGGACTGGAGATACGCAGTATTTT	CASGFRTGTGDTQYF
.	TRBV13	TRBJ1-1	.	TGTGCCAGCAGACCAGGGGTCGGGGAAGCTTTCTTT	CASRPGVGEAFF
.	TRBV19	TRBJ2-7	TRBD2	TGTGCCAGTAGTATGACTAGCGGTTCCTACGAGCAGTACTTC	CASSMTSGSYEQYF
once	TRBV6-1	TRBJ1-5	TRBD1	TGTGCCAGCAGTGTAATAGGACAGGGGAATCAGCCCCAGCATTTT	CASSVIGQGNQPQHF
once	TRBV6-6	TRBJ2-7	TRBD2	TGTGCCAGCAGTCTAGCGGGAGGATCCTACGAGCAGTACTTC	CASSLAGGSYEQYF
.	TRBV7-9	TRBJ2-7	.	TGTGCCAGCAGCTTAGTCCCCAGTCCCCGTAGGGAGCAGTACTTC	CASSLVPSPRREQYF
.	TRBV18	TRBJ2-1	TRBD2	TGTGCCAGCTCACCATCCCGGGGGGGGAATGAGCAGTTCTTC	CASSPSRGGNEQFF
.	TRBV7-9	TRBJ1-1	.	TGTGCCAGCAGCTTAACGAGGGGGGGGAGTGAAGCTTTCTTT	CASSLTRGGSEAFF
once	TRBV19	TRBJ1-1	.	TGTGCCAGTAGTAATTATGGGGGGAACACTGAAGCTTTCTTT	CASSNYGGNTEAFF
.	TRBV6-1	TRBJ2-2	TRBD2	TGTGCCAGCAGTCTGGGACTAGGCGAAACCGGGGAGCTGTTTTTT	CASSLGLGETGELFF
large	TRBV9	TRBJ2-3	.	TGTGCCAGCGCGAGGGGGGACACAGATACGCAGTATTTT	CASARGDTDTQYF
once	TRBV27	TRBJ2-5	.	TGTGCCAGCCACCCAGGGGGGCAAGAGACCCAGTACTTC	CASHPGGQETQYF
.	TRBV28	TRBJ2-7	TRBD1	TGTGCCAGCAGTTTGACAGGGAGCTCCTACGAGCAGTACTTC	CASSLTGSSYEQYF
.	TRBV11-2	TRBJ2-7	.	TGTGCCAGCAGCTTAGTTCCCGGTGAGCAGTACTTC	CASSLVPGEQYF
.	TRBV5-1	TRBJ2-1	TRBD1	TGCGCCAGCAGCCAGGACAGGGGTGGCGATGAGCAGTTCTTC	CASSQDRGGDEQFF
.	TRBV7-6	TRBJ2-5	TRBD1	TGTGCCAGCAGCTCCCCCCGAGGGGGCCGGGAGACCCAGTACTTC	CASSSPRGGRETQYF
.	TRBV30	TRBJ1-2	.	TGTGCCTGGAGCTACGGGACACGGTATGGCTACACCTTC	CAWSYGTRYGYTF
.	TRBV6-1	TRBJ1-1	TRBD1	TGTGCCAGCAGTCCACAGGGGCTGCGGAACACTGAAGCTTTCTTT	CASSPQGLRNTEAFF
.	TRBV11-2	TRBJ1-4	.	TGTGCCAGCAGCTTAGGGGTACTGTTTTTT	CASSLGVLFF
.	TRBV7-9	TRBJ1-4	TRBD1	TGTGCCAGCAGCTCGACCCTTGGACAGGGTGCTGAAAAACTGTTTTTT	CASSSTLGQGAEKLFF
.	TRBV12-5	TRBJ2-7	.	.	CASGLAPFGAAYYEQYF
.	TRBV7-8	TRBJ2-2	TRBD2	TGTGCCAGCAGCTTAATGGGGGGAGGGGACACCGGGGAGCTGTTTTTT	CASSLMGGGDTGELFF
.	TRBV6-6	TRBJ1-1	.	TGTGCCAGCAGTAACAAGGGGGGGCCCGTCGCTGAAGCTTTCTTT	CASSNKGGPVAEAFF
.	TRBV19	TRBJ1-6	.	TGTGCCAGTAGTATAAAGGTTCCTAATTCACCCCTCCACTTT	CASSIKVPNSPLHF
.	TRBV18	TRBJ1-4	.	TGTGCCAGCTCGTCCACAGACGGTCCTGAAAAACTGTTTTTT	CASSSTDGPEKLFF
.	TRBV6-5	TRBJ2-7	TRBD1	TGTGCCATCAACCGGGACAGGAGCTACGAGCAGTACTTC	CAINRDRSYEQYF
.	TRBV5-6	TRBJ2-7	.	TGTGCCAGCAGCTTATCACTAGCCCACGAGCAGTACTTC	CASSLSLAHEQYF